The next 20 T cell receptor beta chains were all read from a single sample in a study of blood T cells in healthy people across ages. The use of a sample-barcoded 5' primer and a J-beta primer mix characterized a second PCR of 7 to 11 cycles. TCRdb recomputed calls from the 5' RACE reads with MiXCR, one row per CDR3 protein. Of roughly 650,000 distinct CDR3 sequences detected, approximately 31% appear once; the ten largest clones hold roughly 14%. The specimen sequenced was blood. The origin of the receptors is a woman older than 75 in good health.

There are many counts of this clonotype. This chain links TRBV6-5 with TRBJ1-6; D is uncertain. V shed 4 bases and J shed 0 bases, with 7 bases lying between them. The CDR3 is made up of 15 amino acids. Per the germline V gene, CDR1 is MNHEY and CDR2 is SVGAGI. The CDR3 is CASSLSSSYNSPLHF. In nucleotides, the CDR3 is TGTGCCAGCAGTTTATCGAGCTCCTATAATTCACCCCTCCACTTT.

This clonotype appeared many times. This chain uses TRBV20-1 with TRBJ2-5; weak D call: TRBD2 (6 bases). V lost 8 bases, J lost 4 bases, and 11 bases lay in between. Germline CDR1 DFQATT, CDR2 SNEGSKA (reference sequence). This CDR3 contains 11 residues. The CDR3 coding sequence is TGCAGTTCGAGGGGAGGAGAGACCCAGTACTTC. Its protein product is CSSRGGETQYF.

Ten or more counts support this clonotype. The rearrangement uses TRBV20-1 and TRBJ1-1, with 8 bases fitting TRBD1. The germline V gene encodes CDR1 DFQATT and CDR2 SNEGSKA (reference sequence). This CDR3 region has 15 residues. V trimming: 7 bases; J trimming: 1 base; junction bases outside the gene matches: 11. The CDR3 here is CSGPTGGLGNTEAFF. CDR3 DNA: TGCAGTGGGCCTACAGGGGGTCTAGGGAACACTGAAGCTTTCTTT.

This clonotype was observed many times. The genes are TRBV30 and TRBJ2-1, with 8 positions matching TRBD1. The germline V gene has CDR1 GTSNPN and CDR2 SVGIG (reference sequence). V was clipped by 0 bases and J by 7 bases; unmatched bases: 8. CDR3 size: 15 residues. The CDR3 region has the DNA TGTGCCTGGAGTGTACCGGCCAGGGGGCCGAATGAGCAGTTCTTC. This translates into CAWSVPARGPNEQFF. The variable domain in full, with the rest retrieved from reference TRBV30 and TRBJ2-1, is SQTIHQWPATLVQPVGSPLSLECTVEGTSNPNLYWYRQAAGRGLQLLFYSVGIGQISSEVPQNLSASRPQDRQFILSSKKLLLSDSGFYLCAWSVPARGPNEQFFGPGTRLTVL.

This clonotype has a count of ten or more. V is TRBV2 and J is TRBJ1-2; tentative D call: TRBD1 (6 bases). The germline V gene has CDR1 SNHLY and CDR2 FYNNEI. The CDR3 contains 13 residues. Trimming cost V 3 bases and J 4 bases, with 9 bases left between them. The DNA for the CDR3 is TGTGCCAGCAGTGAGACAGGAACCTATGGCTACACCTTC. Its protein is CASSETGTYGYTF.

This clonotype was found many times. The CDR3 DNA follows: TGCAGTGCCCCGGTCCCAGGGGCGGGTGGCTACACCTTC. Encoded protein: CSAPVPGAGGYTF. V is TRBV20-1 and J is TRBJ1-2, with D tentatively TRBD1 (6 bases). V shed 6 bases and J shed 7 bases, with 18 bases lying between them. Germline CDR1 is DFQATT and CDR2 is SNEGSKA (reference sequence). The CDR3 extends over 13 amino acids.

The table lists this clonotype with many counts. The V call is TRBV20-1, the J call TRBJ2-1; D gene unclear. The germline V gene encodes CDR1 DFQATT and CDR2 SNEGSKA (reference sequence). This CDR3 contains 15 residues. With 5 bases removed from V and 0 bases from J, the gap between germline ends came to 14 bases. Here the CDR3 DNA reads TGCAGTGCTGGTGGGGTGGCGAGCTCCTACAATGAGCAGTTCTTC. This encodes CSAGGVASSYNEQFF.

To note about this clonotype: This could be a read error, since a much larger clone is one nucleotide away. The chain is built from TRBV20-1 and TRBJ1-2, with D unclear. Germline CDR1 DFQATT, CDR2 SNEGSKA (reference sequence). The CDR3 loop spans 11 amino acids. As DNA, the CDR3 is TGCAGGGCTAGGAGTTTGGATGGCTACACCTTC. The encoded protein is CRARSLDGYTF.

This rearrangement joins TRBV7-2 to TRBJ2-5; 7 bases map to TRBD1. The DNA end is a closer match to TRBJ2-7, so the J assignment may be wrong. Germline V gene sequence: CDR1 SGHTA, CDR2 FQGNSA. This CDR3 is 15 amino acids long. Here the CDR3 reads CASSSQTGSRYEQYF. The CDR3 bases are TGTGCCAGCAGCTCACAGACAGGGAGCCGTTACGAGCAGTACTTC.

In its sample, this clonotype was seen many times. The chain links TRBV10-3 to TRBJ2-7; 8 bases are shared with TRBD1. The CDR3 totals 14 residues. Losses at the gene ends were 6 bases for V and 0 bases for J; bases not matched to a gene: 4. From germline, CDR1 is ENHRY and CDR2 SYGVKD. CDR3 region: CAIRPDRDSYEQYF. DNA of the CDR3: TGTGCCATCAGACCGGACAGGGACTCCTACGAGCAGTACTTC.

This clonotype was detected many times. This rearrangement joins TRBV6-2 or TRBV6-3 to TRBJ2-5, with D unresolved. CDR1 is MNHEY, CDR2 SVGEGT, per germline. The CDR3 has 14 amino acids. Trimming pared 2 bases from V and 0 bases from J, leaving 7 bases between. The CDR3 DNA sequence: TGTGCCAGCAGTTACCGCAGGTACCAAGAGACCCAGTACTTC. Its protein is CASSYRRYQETQYF.

This clonotype was counted many times. This chain uses TRBV27 with TRBJ1-2, with 8 positions matching TRBD1. V was pared by 4 bases and J by 8 bases, with 18 bases of the junction left unmatched. This CDR3 region has 17 residues. The V gene's germline CDR1 is MNHEY and CDR2 SMNVEV (reference sequence). The CDR3 protein is CASSWLTSGTGVKGYTF. Written as DNA, the CDR3 is TGTGCCAGCAGTTGGTTGACCTCCGGGACAGGAGTGAAGGGCTACACCTTC.

This clonotype was recorded a few times. One junction end does not reproduce the germline sequence, and a read error may be involved. The genes are TRBV5-6 and TRBJ2-1; 7 bases align to TRBD2. This CDR3 has 17 residues. CDR1 and CDR2 (germline): SGHDT, YYEEEE. The CDR3 DNA reads TGTACCAGCACCTCCTTGAAACGGCGGGGGATATACAATGAGCAGTTCTTC. The encoded protein is CTSTSLKRRGIYNEQFF.

This clonotype has a count of ten or more. V gene TRBV7-2 combines with J gene TRBJ1-2; D is undetermined. Trimming pared 2 bases from V and 5 bases from J, leaving 12 bases between. The CDR3 has 14 residues. CDR1 is SGHTA and CDR2 is FQGNSA in the germline V gene. Written as DNA, the CDR3 is TGTGCCAGCAGCTTACGGTTGCAGATTTATGGCTACACCTTC. It yields the protein CASSLRLQIYGYTF.

The chain carries TRBV10-3 and TRBJ1-5, with D maybe TRBD1 (5 bases). Trimming stripped 2 bases from V and 1 base from J, with 12 bases between. Germline loops: CDR1 ENHRY, CDR2 SYGVKD. This CDR3 comprises 16 residues. The CDR3 region is CAISETEQASNQPQHF. DNA of the CDR3: TGTGCCATCAGTGAGACGGAACAGGCCAGCAATCAGCCCCAGCATTTT.

This clonotype appeared many times. The CDR3 bases are TGTGCCAGCAGCTTACGCACCCCCGGGGGCACAGATACGCAGTATTTT. Residues: CASSLRTPGGTDTQYF. The chain is built from TRBV7-9 and TRBJ2-3; D perhaps matches TRBD2 (5 bases). CDR3 length equals 16 residues. Germline V CDR1 and CDR2: SEHNR, FQNEAQ (reference sequence). V was trimmed by 2 bases and J by 1 base, leaving 13 bases between them.

This clonotype occurred a few times. This chain joins TRBV18 and TRBJ1-1; D gene ambiguous. This CDR3 comprises 14 residues. V shed 3 bases and J shed 7 bases, with 15 bases lying between them. The V gene's germline CDR1 is KGHSH and CDR2 LQKENI. Here the CDR3 reads CASSPLDGMGEAFF. CDR3 sequence (DNA): TGTGCCAGCTCACCCTTGGACGGAATGGGTGAAGCTTTCTTT.

The table lists this clonotype with many counts. The chain is built from TRBV7-2 and TRBJ1-5; perhaps TRBD1 as D (5 bases). This CDR3 has 15 amino acids. Per the germline V gene, CDR1 is SGHTA and CDR2 is FQGNSA. V lost 5 bases to trimming and J lost 4 bases, with 15 bases between them. The chain's CDR3 is CASSISGAGNQPQHF. Here the CDR3 DNA reads TGTGCCAGCAGCATCTCCGGGGCCGGGAATCAGCCCCAGCATTTT. The complete variable domain, with remaining parts taken from reference TRBV7-2 and TRBJ1-5, reads GAGVSQSPSNKVTEKGKDVELRCDPISGHTALYWYRQSLGQGLEFLIYFQGNSAPDKSGLPSDRFSAERTGGSVSTLTIQRTQQEDSAVYLCASSISGAGNQPQHFGDGTRLSIL.

This clonotype was found many times. The V call is TRBV12-3 or TRBV12-4, the J call TRBJ1-5; D not resolved. V was cut by 3 bases and J by 6 bases, with 6 bases left in between. This CDR3 spans 12 amino acids. The CDR3 spells CASSFGSQPQHF. The CDR3 DNA is TGTGCCAGCAGTTTTGGAAGTCAGCCCCAGCATTTT.

The gene calls are TRBV13 and TRBJ1-1; perhaps TRBD1 as D (5 bases). Trimming shortened V by 8 bases and J by 0 bases, and 13 bases separated the two germline ends. The CDR3 length is 14 residues. CDR1 is PRHDT and CDR2 is FYEKMQ in the germline V gene (reference sequence). The CDR3, as DNA: TGTGCCAGCGGGGCCCCCCCCATGAACACTGAAGCTTTCTTT. This encodes CASGAPPMNTEAFF.